This T cell receptor beta chain was found in a study of T cell changes during pregnancy in multiple sclerosis. The repertoire was sequenced with immunoSEQ multiplex PCR; TCRdb's copy has only in-frame clones and lacks some. The sample includes about 93,000 clones, approximately 90% of them seen just once. The sample here was peripheral blood, taken before pregnancy. This receptor was obtained from a female donor with multiple sclerosis, enrolled in a pregnancy study.

DNA of the CDR3: TGTGCCAGCTCACCCCCCCGGAGCAGCTCTGGAAACACCATATATTTT. Its translation: CASSPPRSSSGNTIYF. This chain links TRBV18 with TRBJ1-3; D ambiguous. The CDR3 covers 16 residues. Germline V CDR1 and CDR2: KGHSH, LQKENI. The germline V and J ends were trimmed by 3 bases and 0 bases, with 12 bases remaining between them.